Listed below are T cell receptor beta chains from one sample, sequenced in a study of glioma-infiltrating T cells. Each CDR3 protein is one row after TCRdb ran MiXCR on the multiplex PCR reads. The sample has more than 9,500 distinct CDR3 sequences, around 27% seen once. The source material was glioma tissue, nonneoplastic brain tissue, or PBMCs (not recorded which). These TCRs come from a human donor with low-grade glioma or glioblastoma, undergoing nonglioma brain surgery, or in good health (not recorded which). The CDR3 runs from the conserved cysteine through the conserved F or W. The D gene is left open where the match is weak. The size of a clone is reported for some rows only, either as once, few or many, or as a class for expanded clones.

J gene | V gene | D gene | clone size | CDR3 DNA | CDR3 protein
TRBJ1-2 | TRBV7-9 | NA | few | TGTGCCAGCAGCTTATCGGGTGGAGGCTACACCTTC | CASSLSGGGYTF
TRBJ2-1 | TRBV11-2 | NA | medium-sized | TGTGCCAGCAGCCCCGCCTCGGGTCCGCGGTACAATGAGCAGTTCTTC | CASSPASGPRYNEQFF
TRBJ2-7 | TRBV3-1 | TRBD2 | NA | TGTGCCAGCAGCCAAGAACGAGGGACTAGCGGGTCCACAATTTCCTACGAGCAGTACTTC | CASSQERGTSGSTISYEQYF
TRBJ1-5 | TRBV7-6 | NA | medium-sized | TGTGCCAGCAGCTTAGCGTGGGGTAGCAATCAGCCCCAGCATTTT | CASSLAWGSNQPQHF
TRBJ2-1 | TRBV6-1 | TRBD1 | medium-sized | TGTGCCAGCACTGAGGAGGGGACAGGGATTGAGCAGTTCTTC | CASTEEGTGIEQFF
TRBJ1-1 | TRBV20-1 | NA | many | TGCAGTGCCCAACCACCAGGGCCTGAAGCTTTCTTT | CSAQPPGPEAFF
TRBJ2-7 | TRBV29-1 | TRBD1 | few | TGCAGCGTTGACGGGGACAGCTCCTACGAGCAGTACTTC | CSVDGDSSYEQYF
TRBJ1-2 | TRBV19 | NA | NA | TGCGCCATTAGTCCCGGGACGTCCTATGGCTACACCTTC | CAISPGTSYGYTF
TRBJ2-7 | TRBV11-2 | TRBD2 | NA | TGTGCCAGCAGCACACCTCTAGCGGGAGGGCCGGGTGAGCAGTACTTC | CASSTPLAGGPGEQYF
TRBJ1-1 | TRBV27 | TRBD1 | many | TGTGCCAGCACCCCGGGGACAGGCGTATTAGTTGAAGCTTTCTTT | CASTPGTGVLVEAFF
TRBJ2-1 | TRBV20-1 | TRBD1 | NA | TGCAGTGCTAGACAGGAACTAGGACAGGGGGCATGGAATGAGCAGTTCTTC | CSARQELGQGAWNEQFF
TRBJ2-5 | TRBV20-1 | TRBD2 | many | TGCAGTGCTTCGCGGGACGGGAGGGTAGAGACCCAGTACTTC | CSASRDGRVETQYF
TRBJ1-4 | TRBV7-9 | TRBD1 | NA | TGTGCCAGCAGCACGCGGACAGGACACGAAAAACTGTTTTTT | CASSTRTGHEKLFF
TRBJ2-1 | TRBV18 | TRBD2 | many | TGTGCCAGCTCAGGATCGGGAGGGAACAATGAGCAGTTCTTC | CASSGSGGNNEQFF
TRBJ2-6 | TRBV7-2 | NA | few | TGTGCCAGCAGCTTCGGGACAATCTCTGGGGCCAACGTCCTGACTTTC | CASSFGTISGANVLTF
TRBJ1-2 | TRBV27 | NA | medium-sized | TGTGCCAGCAGCAAAGCAGGGTTGGGCTACACCTTC | CASSKAGLGYTF
TRBJ2-7 | TRBV12-3/TRBV12-4 | TRBD2 | NA | TGTGCCAGCAGTTTAGGACTAGCGGGAGCCTACGAGCAGTACTTC | CASSLGLAGAYEQYF
TRBJ1-3 | TRBV12-3/TRBV12-4 | NA | once | TGTGCCAGCAGTTTAACCGGGATAAACTCTGGAAACACCATATATTTT | CASSLTGINSGNTIYF
TRBJ2-7 | TRBV20-1 | TRBD1 | many | TGCAGTGCTAGAGAGATGAGAACAGGGGGCTTGTACGAGCAGTACTTC | CSAREMRTGGLYEQYF
TRBJ2-1 | TRBV6-1 | NA | few | TGTGCCAGCAGTGACGGACTACTCGAGGTACGGTTGTGGGATGAGCAGTTCTTC | CASSDGLLEVRLWDEQFF
TRBJ2-7 | TRBV2 | TRBD2 | NA | TGTGCCAGCAGTGATGGCGGGAGTAACGAGCAGTACTTC | CASSDGGSNEQYF
TRBJ2-1 | TRBV7-2 | NA | NA | TGTGCCAGCGGCTTAGAGTCCCCAGTCTACAATGAGCAGTTCTTC | CASGLESPVYNEQFF
TRBJ1-1 | TRBV7-8 | NA | many | TGTGCCAGCAGCGCGGAAGGGGGGACTGAAGCTTTCTTT | CASSAEGGTEAFF
TRBJ2-2 | TRBV5-1 | NA | NA | TGCGCCAGCAGCTTGGCCGTCACCGGGGAGCTGTTTTTT | CASSLAVTGELFF
TRBJ2-4 | TRBV28 | NA | many | TGTGCCAGCAGTTTACTTCAAGAGAACATTCAGTACTTC | CASSLLQENIQYF